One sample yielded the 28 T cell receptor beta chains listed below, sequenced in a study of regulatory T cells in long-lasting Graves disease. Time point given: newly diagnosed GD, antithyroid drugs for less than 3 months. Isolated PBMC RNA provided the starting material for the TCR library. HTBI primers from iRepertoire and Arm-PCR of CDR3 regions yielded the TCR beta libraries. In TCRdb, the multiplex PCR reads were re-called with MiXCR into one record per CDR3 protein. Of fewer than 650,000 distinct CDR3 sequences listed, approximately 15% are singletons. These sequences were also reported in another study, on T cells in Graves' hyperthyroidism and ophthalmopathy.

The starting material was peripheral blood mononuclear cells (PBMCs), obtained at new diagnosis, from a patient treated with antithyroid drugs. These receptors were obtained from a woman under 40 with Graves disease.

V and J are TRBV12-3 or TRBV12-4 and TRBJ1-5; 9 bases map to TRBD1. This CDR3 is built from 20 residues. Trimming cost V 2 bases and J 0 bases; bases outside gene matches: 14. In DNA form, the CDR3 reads TGTGCCAGCAGTTTAAGGGGGACAGGGAAGACAAATTATAGCAATCAGCCCCAGCATTTT. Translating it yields CASSLRGTGKTNYSNQPQHF.

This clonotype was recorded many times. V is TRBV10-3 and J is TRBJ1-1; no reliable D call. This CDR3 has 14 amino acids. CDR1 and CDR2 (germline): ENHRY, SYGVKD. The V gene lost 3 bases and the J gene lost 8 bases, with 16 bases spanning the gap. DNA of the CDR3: TGTGCCATCAGTGACGGACCGGCGCGTAAGGAAGCTTTCTTT. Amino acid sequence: CAISDGPARKEAFF.

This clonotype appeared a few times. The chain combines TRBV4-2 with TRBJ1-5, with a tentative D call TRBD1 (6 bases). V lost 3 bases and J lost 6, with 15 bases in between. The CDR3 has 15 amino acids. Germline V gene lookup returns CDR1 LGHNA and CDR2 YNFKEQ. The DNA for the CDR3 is TGTGCCAGCAGCCAGGACACAGGGTCTGCTCAGCCCCAGCATTTT. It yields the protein CASSQDTGSAQPQHF.

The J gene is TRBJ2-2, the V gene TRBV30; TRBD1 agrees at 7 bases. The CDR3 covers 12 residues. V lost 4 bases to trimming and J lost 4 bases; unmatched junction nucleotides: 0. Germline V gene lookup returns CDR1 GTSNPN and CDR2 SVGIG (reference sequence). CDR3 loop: CAWTGGTGELFF. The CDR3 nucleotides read TGTGCCTGGACAGGGGGCACCGGGGAGCTGTTTTTT.

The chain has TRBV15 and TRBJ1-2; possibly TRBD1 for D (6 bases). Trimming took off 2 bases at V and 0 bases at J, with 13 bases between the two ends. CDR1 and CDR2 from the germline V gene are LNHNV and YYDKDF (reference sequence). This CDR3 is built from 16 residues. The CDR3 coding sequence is TGTGCCACCAGCAGAAAACAGGGAATAGCTAACTATGGCTACACCTTC. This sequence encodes CATSRKQGIANYGYTF.

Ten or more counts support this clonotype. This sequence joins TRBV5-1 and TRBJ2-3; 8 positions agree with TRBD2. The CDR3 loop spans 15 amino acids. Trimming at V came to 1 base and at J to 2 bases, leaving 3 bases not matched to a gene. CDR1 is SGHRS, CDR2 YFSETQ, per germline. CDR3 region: CASSLSGSYTDTQYF. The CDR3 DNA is TGCGCCAGCAGCTTGAGCGGGAGCTACACAGATACGCAGTATTTT.

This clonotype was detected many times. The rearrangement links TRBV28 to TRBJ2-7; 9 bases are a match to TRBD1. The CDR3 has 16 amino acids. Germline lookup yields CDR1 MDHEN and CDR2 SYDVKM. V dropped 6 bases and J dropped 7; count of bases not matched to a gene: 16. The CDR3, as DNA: TGTGCCAGCAGCCTCTTGGTGCCGGGGACAGGGACGGAGCAGTACTTC. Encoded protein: CASSLLVPGTGTEQYF.

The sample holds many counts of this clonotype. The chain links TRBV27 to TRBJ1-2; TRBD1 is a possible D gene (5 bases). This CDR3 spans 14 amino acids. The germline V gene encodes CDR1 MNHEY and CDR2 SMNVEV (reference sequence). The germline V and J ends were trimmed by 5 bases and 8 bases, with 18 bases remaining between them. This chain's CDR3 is CASSASGRFEGYTF. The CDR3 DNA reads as TGTGCCAGCAGTGCATCGGGACGCTTTGAGGGCTACACCTTC.

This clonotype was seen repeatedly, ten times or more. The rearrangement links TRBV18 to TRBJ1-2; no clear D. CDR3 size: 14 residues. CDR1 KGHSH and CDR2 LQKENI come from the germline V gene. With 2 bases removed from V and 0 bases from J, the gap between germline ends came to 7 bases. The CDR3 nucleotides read TGTGCCAGCTCACCAAACACAGCTAACTATGGCTACACCTTC. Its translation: CASSPNTANYGYTF.

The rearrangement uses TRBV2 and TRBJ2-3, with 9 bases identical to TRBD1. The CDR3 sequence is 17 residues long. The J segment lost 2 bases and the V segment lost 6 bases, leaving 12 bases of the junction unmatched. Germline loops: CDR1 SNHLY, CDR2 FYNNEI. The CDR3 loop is CASSTARTGEFTDTQYF. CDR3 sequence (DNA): TGTGCCAGCAGCACTGCTCGGACAGGGGAATTCACAGATACGCAGTATTTT.

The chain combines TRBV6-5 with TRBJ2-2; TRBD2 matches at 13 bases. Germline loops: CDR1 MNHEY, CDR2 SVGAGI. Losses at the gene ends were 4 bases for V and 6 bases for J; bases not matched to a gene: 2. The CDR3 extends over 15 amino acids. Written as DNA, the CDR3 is TGTGCCAGCAGTTGGACTAGCGGGAGCGCCGGGGAGCTGTTTTTT. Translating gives CASSWTSGSAGELFF.

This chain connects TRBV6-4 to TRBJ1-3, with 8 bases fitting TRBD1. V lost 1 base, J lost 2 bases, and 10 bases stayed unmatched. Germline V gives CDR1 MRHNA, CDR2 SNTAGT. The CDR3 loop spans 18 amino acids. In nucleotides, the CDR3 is TGTGCCAGCAGTGACTATTGGCAGGGGGCTTTGACTGGAAACACCATATATTTT. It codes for CASSDYWQGALTGNTIYF.

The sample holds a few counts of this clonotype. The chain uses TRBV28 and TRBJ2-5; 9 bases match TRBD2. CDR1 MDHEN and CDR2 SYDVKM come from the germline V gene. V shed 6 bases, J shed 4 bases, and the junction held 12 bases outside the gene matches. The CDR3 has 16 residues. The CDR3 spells CASSLGASGIAETQYF. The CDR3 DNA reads TGTGCCAGCAGCCTCGGCGCTAGCGGGATAGCAGAGACCCAGTACTTC.

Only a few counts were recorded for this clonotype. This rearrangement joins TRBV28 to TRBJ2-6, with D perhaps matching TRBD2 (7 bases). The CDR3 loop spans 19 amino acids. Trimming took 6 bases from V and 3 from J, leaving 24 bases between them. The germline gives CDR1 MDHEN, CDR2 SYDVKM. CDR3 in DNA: TGTGCCAGCAGCCTTCAGGCGGGGGCATCATTAGGTGGGGCCAACGTCCTGACTTTC. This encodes CASSLQAGASLGGANVLTF.

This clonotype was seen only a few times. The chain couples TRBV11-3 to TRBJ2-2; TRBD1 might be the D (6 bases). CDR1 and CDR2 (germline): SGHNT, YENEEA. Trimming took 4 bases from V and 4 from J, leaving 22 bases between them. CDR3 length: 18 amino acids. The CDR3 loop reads CASSSFYTQRGITGELFF. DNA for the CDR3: TGTGCCAGCAGCTCATTCTACACTCAGAGGGGGATCACCGGGGAGCTGTTTTTT.

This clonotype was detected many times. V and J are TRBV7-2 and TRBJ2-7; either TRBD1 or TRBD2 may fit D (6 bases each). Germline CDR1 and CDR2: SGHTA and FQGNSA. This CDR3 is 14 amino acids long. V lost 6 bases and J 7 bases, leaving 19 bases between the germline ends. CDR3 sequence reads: CASRSGSGGGEQYF. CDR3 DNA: TGTGCCAGCAGGTCGGGTAGCGGAGGGGGGGAGCAGTACTTC.

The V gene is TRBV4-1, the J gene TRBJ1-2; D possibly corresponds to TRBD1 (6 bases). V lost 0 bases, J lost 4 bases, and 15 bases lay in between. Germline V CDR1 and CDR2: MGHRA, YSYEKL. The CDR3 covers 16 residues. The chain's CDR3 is CASSQDEGVGFYGYTF. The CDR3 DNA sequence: TGCGCCAGCAGCCAAGACGAGGGGGTTGGTTTCTATGGCTACACCTTC.

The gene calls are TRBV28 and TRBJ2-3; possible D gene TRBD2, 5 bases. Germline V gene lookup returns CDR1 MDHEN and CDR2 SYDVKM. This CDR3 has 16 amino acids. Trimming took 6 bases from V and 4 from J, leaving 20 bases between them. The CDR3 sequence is CASSHQPGVPPDTQYF. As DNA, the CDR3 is TGTGCCAGCAGCCATCAGCCCGGGGTCCCCCCAGATACGCAGTATTTT.

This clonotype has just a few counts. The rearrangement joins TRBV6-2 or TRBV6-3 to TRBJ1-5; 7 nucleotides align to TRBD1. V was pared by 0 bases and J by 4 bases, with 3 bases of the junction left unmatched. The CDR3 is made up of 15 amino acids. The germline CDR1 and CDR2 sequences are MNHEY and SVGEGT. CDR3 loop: CASSYSTTGNQPQHF. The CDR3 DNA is TGTGCCAGCAGTTACTCGACGACAGGGAATCAGCCCCAGCATTTT.

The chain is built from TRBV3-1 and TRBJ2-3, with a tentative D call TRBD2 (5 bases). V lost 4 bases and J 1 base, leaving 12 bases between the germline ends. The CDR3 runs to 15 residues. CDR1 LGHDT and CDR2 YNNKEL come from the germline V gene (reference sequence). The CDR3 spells CASSLRWGGTDTQYF. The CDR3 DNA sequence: TGTGCCAGCAGCCTTCGGTGGGGAGGCACAGATACGCAGTATTTT.

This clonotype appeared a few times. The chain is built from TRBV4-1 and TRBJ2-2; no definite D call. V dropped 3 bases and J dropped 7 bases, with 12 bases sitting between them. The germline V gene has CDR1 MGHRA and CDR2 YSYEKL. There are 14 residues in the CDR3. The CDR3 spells CASSHNIGFGELFF. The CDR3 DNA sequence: TGCGCCAGCAGCCATAACATAGGCTTCGGGGAGCTGTTTTTT.

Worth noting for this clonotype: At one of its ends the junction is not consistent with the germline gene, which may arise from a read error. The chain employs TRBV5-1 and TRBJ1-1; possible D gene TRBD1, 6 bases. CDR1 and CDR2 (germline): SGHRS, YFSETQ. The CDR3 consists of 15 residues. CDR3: CASSFAGEGNTEAFF. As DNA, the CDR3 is TGTGCCAGCAGCTTCGCAGGGGAGGGGAACACTGAAGCTTTCTTT.

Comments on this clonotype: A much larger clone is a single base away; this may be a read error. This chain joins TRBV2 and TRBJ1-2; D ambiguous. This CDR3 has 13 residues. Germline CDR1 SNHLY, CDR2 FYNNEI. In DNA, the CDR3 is TGTGTCAGCAGTGTAACAAGGAACTATGGCTACACCTTC. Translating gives CVSSVTRNYGYTF.

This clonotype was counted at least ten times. CDR3 region: CSARPAGLRWNTIYF. CDR3 nucleotides: TGCAGTGCTAGGCCAGCTGGATTACGTTGGAACACCATATATTTT. V usage is TRBV20-1 and J usage is TRBJ1-3, with D hard to call. Germline V CDR1 and CDR2: DFQATT, SNEGSKA (reference sequence). The CDR3 is 15 residues long. V shed 3 bases and J shed 7 bases, with 19 bases lying between them.

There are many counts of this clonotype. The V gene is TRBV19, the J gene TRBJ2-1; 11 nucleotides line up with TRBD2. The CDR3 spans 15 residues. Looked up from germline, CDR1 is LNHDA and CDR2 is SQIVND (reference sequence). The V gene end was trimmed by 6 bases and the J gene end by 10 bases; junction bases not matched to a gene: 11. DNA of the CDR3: TGTGCCAGTAGAGGTCTAGCGGGAGGTCAAGACGAGCAGTTCTTC. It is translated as CASRGLAGGQDEQFF.

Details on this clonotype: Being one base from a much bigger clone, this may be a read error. The CDR3 reads CARSGRVVGNQPQHF. CDR3 nucleotides: TGTGCCAGGAGTGGCAGGGTAGTTGGCAATCAGCCCCAGCATTTT. This chain joins TRBV2 and TRBJ1-5; perhaps TRBD1 as D (5 bases). The CDR3 covers 15 residues. Looked up from germline, CDR1 is SNHLY and CDR2 is FYNNEI.

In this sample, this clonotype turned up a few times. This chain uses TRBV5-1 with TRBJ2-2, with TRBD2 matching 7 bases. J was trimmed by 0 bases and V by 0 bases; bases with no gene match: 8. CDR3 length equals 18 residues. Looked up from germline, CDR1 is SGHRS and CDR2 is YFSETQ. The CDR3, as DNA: TGCGCCAGCAGCTTGGAGACTAGCTTACTCGCGAACACCGGGGAGCTGTTTTTT. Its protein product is CASSLETSLLANTGELFF.

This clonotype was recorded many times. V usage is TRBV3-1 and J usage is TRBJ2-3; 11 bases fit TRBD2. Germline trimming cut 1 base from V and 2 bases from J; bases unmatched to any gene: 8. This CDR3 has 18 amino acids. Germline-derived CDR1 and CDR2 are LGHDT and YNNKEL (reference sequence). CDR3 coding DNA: TGTGCCAGCAGCCAAGGTCTAACTAGCGGGAGCTTCACAGATACGCAGTATTTT. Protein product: CASSQGLTSGSFTDTQYF.